What follows are 18 T cell receptor beta chains derived from one specimen sequenced in a study of T cell repertoires in cytomegalovirus infection. Antigens of these TCRs are unknown. TCRdb processed the reads anew with MiXCR; each CDR3 protein has one entry. The sample yields some 500,000 distinct CDR3 sequences, 30% to 35% seen once. The specimen was cultured PBMCs, collected from culture after CMV antigen stimulation. Every receptor here comes from a human donor in good health (CMV status not recorded). Some clones in this sample may be carry-over from other donors' samples.

This clonotype was found many times. V usage is TRBV4-1 and J usage is TRBJ1-5, with 8 nucleotides matching TRBD1. The CDR3 totals 14 residues. Unmatched junction bases numbered 4, after V lost 2 bases and J lost 7 bases. Per germline, CDR1 MGHRA and CDR2 YSYEKL. DNA for the CDR3: TGCGCCAGCAGCCAACGACAGGGGAGCCAGCCCCAGCATTTT. Translating gives CASSQRQGSQPQHF.

The genes are TRBV7-3 and TRBJ2-1, with TRBD2 matching over 7 bases. Germline CDR1 reads SGHTA; CDR2 reads FQGTGA. The J segment lost 4 bases and the V segment lost 6 bases, leaving 6 bases of the junction unmatched. The length of the CDR3 is 14 residues. CDR3 loop: CASSKGGVYNEQFF. CDR3 nucleotide sequence: TGTGCCAGCAGTAAGGGAGGGGTTTACAATGAGCAGTTCTTC.

The chain is built from TRBV24-1 and TRBJ2-3; 7 bases map to TRBD2. Germline lookup yields CDR1 KGHDR and CDR2 SFDVKD. This CDR3 region has 15 residues. Trimming removed 2 bases from V and 2 bases from J; junction bases left unmatched: 3. The CDR3 coding sequence is TGTGCCACCAGTGATTCGGGGGACTACACAGATACGCAGTATTTT. This translates into CATSDSGDYTDTQYF.

The genes are TRBV7-8 and TRBJ1-4; D might be TRBD1 (6 bases). The V end lost 1 base, the J end lost 4 bases, and 13 bases lay between the germline ends. This CDR3 spans 16 amino acids. Germline CDR1 reads SGHVS; CDR2 reads FQNEAQ. In nucleotides, the CDR3 is TGTGCCAGCAGCTTAGAGTGGGGGCTGAGTAATGAAAAACTGTTTTTT. It translates to CASSLEWGLSNEKLFF.

This chain uses TRBV6-2 or TRBV6-3 with TRBJ2-7; weak D call: TRBD1 (6 bases). In germline, CDR1 is MNHEY, CDR2 SVGEGT. The V end was cut by 2 bases, the J end by 4 bases, with 9 bases between. The CDR3 loop spans 13 amino acids. The CDR3 DNA sequence: TGTGCCAGCAGTTACACTACAGGGTACGAGCAGTACGTC. It translates to CASSYTTGYEQYV.

The gene calls are TRBV6-1 and TRBJ2-3, with 12 bases lining up with TRBD1. J gave up 6 bases and V 5 bases, and 6 bases lay outside the gene matches. Germline CDR1 is MNHNS and CDR2 is SASEGT. The CDR3 contains 15 residues. CDR3 protein: CASSSRDRGLDTQYF. The CDR3, as DNA: TGTGCCAGCAGTTCCCGGGACAGGGGGCTTGATACGCAGTATTTT.

The chain has TRBV7-9 and TRBJ2-7; D unclear. Germline CDR1 SEHNR, CDR2 FQNEAQ (reference sequence). The CDR3 runs 13 residues. Trimming stripped 4 bases from V and 1 base from J, with 8 bases between. The CDR3 loop reads CASSSPESYEQYV. CDR3 nucleotides: TGTGCCAGCAGCTCACCAGAGTCCTACGAGCAGTACGTC.

The V call is TRBV7-2, the J call TRBJ1-2; D uncertain. Germline CDR1 is SGHTA and CDR2 is FQGNSA. V was pared by 1 base and J by 2 bases, with 11 bases between. This CDR3 spans 15 amino acids. CDR3: CASSLVAQPNYGYTF. Written as DNA, the CDR3 is TGTGCCAGCAGCTTAGTTGCACAGCCGAACTATGGCTACACCTTC.

This clonotype has just a few counts. This chain uses TRBV12-3 or TRBV12-4 with TRBJ2-1; TRBD2 is a possible D gene (6 bases). The germline V and J ends were trimmed by 5 bases and 4 bases, with 15 bases remaining between them. This CDR3 contains 15 residues. The CDR3 reads CASSHISGPYNEQFF. The CDR3 DNA reads TGTGCCAGCAGTCACATTAGCGGTCCTTACAATGAGCAGTTCTTC.

The V and J genes are TRBV18 and TRBJ1-2; no reliable D call. CDR1 is KGHSH and CDR2 is LQKENI in the germline V gene. The CDR3 consists of 16 residues. V was clipped by 2 bases and J by 2 bases, with 15 bases between them. The CDR3 protein is CASSPGRQNLNYGYTF. The CDR3 bases are TGTGCCAGCTCACCAGGACGGCAGAACCTCAACTATGGCTACACCTTC. The full variable domain, with the rest looked up from reference TRBV18 and TRBJ1-2, is NAGVMQNPRHLVRRRGQEARLRCSPMKGHSHVYWYRQLPEEGLKFMVYLQKENIIDESGMPKERFSAEFPKEGPSILRIQQVVRGDSAAYFCASSPGRQNLNYGYTFGSGTRLTVV.

In this sample, this clonotype turned up a few times. The chain employs TRBV7-2 and TRBJ2-7, with 8 nucleotides matching TRBD2. The CDR3 length is 15 residues. Germline loops: CDR1 SGHTA, CDR2 FQGNSA. V was clipped by 7 bases and J by 1 base; unmatched bases: 9. CDR3 residues: CASTQDSGTSYEQYF. CDR3 DNA: TGTGCCAGCACCCAGGATAGCGGGACATCCTACGAGCAGTACTTC.

The chain combines TRBV27 with TRBJ2-7, with unresolved D. V lost 2 bases and J 3 bases, leaving 8 bases between the germline ends. Germline CDR1 MNHEY, CDR2 SMNVEV (reference sequence). The length of the CDR3 is 13 residues. As DNA, the CDR3 is TGTGCCAGCAGTTTAAGACCCATCTACGAGCAGTACTTC. Amino acid sequence: CASSLRPIYEQYF.

V is TRBV7-2 and J is TRBJ2-1, with 9 bases lining up with TRBD2. Germline lookup yields CDR1 SGHTA and CDR2 FQGNSA. V gave up 1 base and J gave up 15 bases; unmatched junction bases: 7. The CDR3 is 13 amino acids. Here the CDR3 reads CASSLGVAGVGFF. CDR3 bases: TGTGCCAGCAGCTTAGGGGTAGCGGGAGTGGGGTTCTTC.

This clonotype was counted a few times. J is TRBJ1-5 and V is TRBV2; TRBD1 matches 8 bases. CDR3 length equals 15 residues. Germline-derived CDR1 and CDR2 are SNHLY and FYNNEI. V trimming: 4 bases; J trimming: 1 base; junction bases outside the gene matches: 3. The DNA for the CDR3 is TGTGCCAGCAGTGGAACAGGGGGAAGCAATCAGCCCCAGCATTTT. Protein product: CASSGTGGSNQPQHF.

V is TRBV7-9 and J is TRBJ1-1; the match to TRBD1 covers 9 bases. Germline trimming cut 4 bases from V and 2 bases from J; bases unmatched to any gene: 2. This CDR3 has 14 amino acids. Germline CDR1 and CDR2: SEHNR and FQNEAQ (reference sequence). The CDR3 spells CASSWGQGNTEAFF. In DNA, the CDR3 is TGTGCCAGCAGCTGGGGACAGGGAAACACTGAAGCTTTCTTT.

The rearrangement links TRBV6-1 to TRBJ1-1, with 9 bases that match TRBD1. Germline V lookup: CDR1 MNHNS, CDR2 SASEGT. The V segment lost 5 bases and the J segment 7 bases; nucleotides outside the gene matches: 17. The CDR3 is made up of 17 amino acids. This CDR3 is CASSPQRVVGTGNEAFF. CDR3 bases: TGTGCCAGCAGTCCTCAGCGGGTGGTTGGGACAGGGAATGAAGCTTTCTTT.

This clonotype was counted between two and nine times. The J gene is TRBJ2-3, the V gene TRBV14; 9 bases line up with TRBD2. Germline trimming cut 4 bases from V and 2 bases from J; bases unmatched to any gene: 7. This CDR3 has 16 amino acids. In germline, CDR1 is SGHDN, CDR2 FVKESK. CDR3 loop: CASSPLSGGITDTQYF. CDR3 DNA: TGTGCCAGCAGCCCCCTCAGCGGGGGGATCACAGATACGCAGTATTTT.

The table lists this clonotype with many counts. The gene calls are TRBV7-6 and TRBJ1-4; tentative D call: TRBD1 (6 bases). This CDR3 is 15 amino acids long. Germline CDR1 is SGHVS and CDR2 is FNYEAQ. V was trimmed by 1 base and J by 7 bases, leaving 13 bases between them. The CDR3 loop reads CASSLDGGRGEKLFF. The CDR3 DNA reads TGTGCCAGCAGCTTAGATGGGGGGCGCGGTGAAAAACTGTTTTTT.